Following are 18 T cell receptor beta chains from one sample sequenced in a study of blood T cells in healthy people across ages. A second PCR of about 6 to 11 cycles used a sample-barcoded 5' primer and a J-beta primer mix. From the 5' RACE reads, TCRdb called clonotypes with MiXCR, one entry per CDR3 protein. The table shows 800,000 to 1,300,000 distinct CDR3 sequences, with approximately 25% occurring only once. The sample was also linked to a second study, of T cells of mothers and their children.

The sequenced sample consisted of blood. Receptors originate from a girl aged 2-10 years in good health.

This clonotype was counted ten times or more. The chain employs TRBV5-1 and TRBJ2-7; 10 bases map to TRBD1. Looked up from germline, CDR1 is SGHRS and CDR2 is YFSETQ. There are 15 residues in the CDR3. The junction had 6 bases not matched to a gene; V was cut back by 4 bases and J by 2 bases. The CDR3 coding sequence is TGCGCCAGCAGCCCCCGGGACAGGGGAACCTACGAGCAGTACTTC. Amino acid sequence: CASSPRDRGTYEQYF.

This clonotype was counted a few times. The V and J genes are TRBV6-2 or TRBV6-3 and TRBJ2-1; 9 positions match TRBD2. V gave up 6 bases and J gave up 7 bases; unmatched junction bases: 16. Germline loops: CDR1 MNHEY, CDR2 SVGEGT. This CDR3 region has 17 residues. The DNA for the CDR3 is TGTGCCAGCAGAAACCCCCAGACCGGGACTAGCACAAATGAGCAGTTCTTC. Its protein is CASRNPQTGTSTNEQFF.

In regard to this clonotype: This could be a read error, since a much larger clone is one nucleotide away. The chain carries TRBV29-1 and TRBJ1-4; D ambiguous. Germline lookup yields CDR1 SQVTM and CDR2 ANQGSEA. CDR3 length: 13 amino acids. Here the CDR3 DNA reads TGCAACGTTGTGGACGGCCTTAATGAAAAACTGTTTTTT. This gives the protein CNVVDGLNEKLFF.

This clonotype was detected a few times. The V gene is TRBV21-1, the J gene TRBJ2-7; TRBD2, the D gene given by the table, was not confirmed from the DNA. TRBV21-1 is annotated as a pseudogene. There are 12 residues in the CDR3. This CDR3 reads CASPSHYYEQYF. CDR3 in DNA: TGTGCCAGCCCCTCCCATTATTACGAGCAGTACTTC.

This sequence joins TRBV5-5 and TRBJ2-1; TRBD1 aligns across 8 bases. Per the germline V gene, CDR1 is SGHKS and CDR2 is YYEKEE (reference sequence). Germline trimming cut 7 bases from V and 5 bases from J; bases unmatched to any gene: 8. This CDR3 region has 14 residues. The chain's CDR3 is CASYEGQANNEQFF. CDR3 in DNA: TGTGCCAGCTACGAGGGACAGGCGAACAATGAGCAGTTCTTC.

This clonotype was observed a handful of times. The chain combines TRBV4-1 with TRBJ1-2; D remains ambiguous. CDR1 is MGHRA and CDR2 is YSYEKL in the germline V gene. The CDR3 runs to 15 residues. Trimming took 1 base from V and 0 from J, leaving 9 bases between them. CDR3 bases: TGCGCCAGCAGCCAAGCAGGCATAGCTAACTATGGCTACACCTTC. It yields the protein CASSQAGIANYGYTF.

Only a few counts were recorded for this clonotype. The genes are TRBV19 and TRBJ2-1; D gene ambiguous. CDR1 is LNHDA and CDR2 is SQIVND in the germline V gene (reference sequence). The CDR3 totals 13 residues. Trimming removed 3 bases at V and 8 bases at J, with 11 bases between. The CDR3 bases are TGTGCCAGTAGTATGTTAAGGTCGGATGAGCAGTTCTTC. Protein: CASSMLRSDEQFF.

The rearrangement links TRBV20-1 to TRBJ2-5; 14 bases are shared with TRBD2. This CDR3 is 18 amino acids long. With 2 bases clipped from V and 2 bases from J, the junction kept 10 bases outside the gene matches. Germline values: CDR1 DFQATT, CDR2 SNEGSKA (reference sequence). The CDR3 reads CSARTPGLAGVKQETQYF. DNA of the CDR3: TGCAGTGCTAGAACTCCGGGACTAGCGGGAGTTAAACAAGAGACCCAGTACTTC.

The chain uses TRBV11-1 and TRBJ2-7, with 7 bases aligning to TRBD1. J gave up 2 bases and V 6 bases, and 7 bases lay outside the gene matches. The germline CDR1 and CDR2 sequences are SGHAT and FQDESV (reference sequence). The CDR3 consists of 14 residues. CDR3: CASRTGKGTYEQYF. Written as DNA, the CDR3 is TGTGCCAGCAGGACAGGGAAGGGAACCTACGAGCAGTACTTC.

This clonotype was observed a handful of times. The chain couples TRBV20-1 to TRBJ2-7; D may be TRBD2 (5 bases). V was trimmed by 0 bases and J by 2 bases, leaving 11 bases between them. This CDR3 contains 14 residues. Germline CDR1 and CDR2: DFQATT and SNEGSKA (reference sequence). CDR3 protein: CSARDASGTYEQYF. In DNA form, the CDR3 reads TGCAGTGCTAGAGATGCCTCGGGGACCTACGAGCAGTACTTC.

J is TRBJ1-4 and V is TRBV20-1; no firm D call. V lost 3 bases, J lost 2 bases, and 7 bases lay in between. The CDR3 extends over 13 amino acids. Germline CDR1 is DFQATT and CDR2 is SNEGSKA (reference sequence). CDR3 coding DNA: TGCAGTGCTAGTATGAAGACTAATGAAAAACTGTTTTTT. Translated: CSASMKTNEKLFF.

The sample holds a few counts of this clonotype. The chain employs TRBV7-2 and TRBJ2-5; 10 positions match TRBD2. The CDR3 runs to 15 residues. Unmatched junction bases numbered 5, after V lost 2 bases and J lost 5 bases. Germline assignment: CDR1 SGHTA and CDR2 FQGNSA. In nucleotides, the CDR3 is TGTGCCAGCAGCTTAAGCGGGGGGGCGAGGGAGACCCAGTACTTC. Translating it yields CASSLSGGARETQYF.

J is TRBJ1-4 and V is TRBV6-6; TRBD1 matches at 9 bases. Germline V lookup: CDR1 MNHNY, CDR2 SVGAGI (reference sequence). Trimming took 5 bases from V and 8 from J; bases not matched to a gene: 12. The CDR3 is 16 amino acids. This CDR3 reads CASSTGTGYKQEKLFF. In DNA form, the CDR3 reads TGTGCCAGCAGTACCGGGACAGGGTATAAACAAGAAAAACTGTTTTTT.

The V and J genes are TRBV4-3 and TRBJ2-7; 7 nucleotides align to TRBD1. The CDR3 runs to 14 residues. The V and J ends lost 4 bases and 0 bases, in that order; junction bases with no gene match: 3. Germline loops: CDR1 LGHNA, CDR2 YSLEER. CDR3 nucleotides: TGCGCCAGCAGCCTCTACAGGGGCTCCTACGAGCAGTACTTC. It codes for CASSLYRGSYEQYF.

This clonotype has ten or more counts. The chain recombines TRBV4-3 with TRBJ2-7; 7 positions match TRBD2. CDR3 length: 15 residues. Germline-derived CDR1 and CDR2 are LGHNA and YSLEER. With V trimmed by 0 bases and J by 2 bases, 4 bases remained unmatched. The CDR3 is CASSQDRGDPYEQYF. CDR3 coding DNA: TGCGCCAGCAGCCAAGATCGGGGGGATCCCTACGAGCAGTACTTC.

This clonotype was seen more than once but under ten times. The chain couples TRBV7-2 to TRBJ2-5, with 11 bases aligning to TRBD2. The CDR3 covers 15 residues. Germline lookup yields CDR1 SGHTA and CDR2 FQGNSA. Losses at the gene ends were 2 bases for V and 4 bases for J; bases not matched to a gene: 3. The CDR3 region has the DNA TGTGCCAGCAGCTTACTACTAGCGGGAGCAGAGACCCAGTACTTC. Protein sequence: CASSLLLAGAETQYF.

DNA for the CDR3: TGCGCCAGCAGCCAAGAATTTAATTCGTTTTTGGGGATGAACAATGAGCAGTTCTTC. Residues: CASSQEFNSFLGMNNEQFF. V usage is TRBV4-3 and J usage is TRBJ2-1, with D unresolved. Germline loops: CDR1 LGHNA, CDR2 YSLEER. The CDR3 extends over 19 amino acids. The V end was cut by 0 bases, the J end by 5 bases, with 23 bases between.

This clonotype showed up just once. The rearrangement joins TRBV24-1 to TRBJ1-5; D remains unclear. This CDR3 contains 12 residues. The V and J ends lost 5 bases and 9 bases respectively, with 10 bases between them. Per the germline V gene, CDR1 is KGHDR and CDR2 is SFDVKD. The CDR3 sequence is CATSGEIGPQHF. CDR3 nucleotide sequence: TGTGCCACCAGTGGCGAGATTGGGCCCCAGCATTTT.